The clone carrying this TCR beta chain turned up a few times. Its antigen is unknown. Other DNA variants within this sample encode the same CDR3. Original data processing: Researchers built a distant-metastasis classifier for papillary thyroid cancer that drew on CDR3 differences across clinicopathological groups. TCRdb used MiXCR to call clones anew from the PCR reads. None of the V and J calls come from the authors' own analysis; TCRdb made them. Found here are about 64,000 clones, about 4% of them singletons; the top ten hold 20% to 25%. This sample is drawn from a study of metastatic and nonmetastatic thyroid tumors. Treatment of any kind had been given to no patient before thyroid surgery. General observations from the study: According to reports, the diversity of TCR beta was significantly higher in malignant thyroid tumors than in benign nodules, and this held in both blood and tumor samples.

The CDR3 runs 14 residues. Germline V gene sequence: CDR1 LNHDA, CDR2 SQIVND (reference sequence). V lost 1 base to trimming and J lost 2 bases, with 9 bases between them. This chain joins TRBV19 and TRBJ2-7; no clear D. This sequence was found in a female donor with papillary thyroid cancer or a benign thyroid nodule (not recorded which). Some clones in this sample may be carry-over from other donors' samples. The specimen sequenced was blood. The CDR3 DNA sequence: TGTGCCAGTAGTATAGGTACTGGGCCCTACGAGCAGTACTTC. Protein product: CASSIGTGPYEQYF.